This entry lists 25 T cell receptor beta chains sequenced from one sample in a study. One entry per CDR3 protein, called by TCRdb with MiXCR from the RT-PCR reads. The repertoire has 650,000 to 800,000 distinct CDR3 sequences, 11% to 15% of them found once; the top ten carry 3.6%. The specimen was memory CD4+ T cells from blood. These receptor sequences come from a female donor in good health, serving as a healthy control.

The CDR3 coding sequence is TGTGCCAGCAGTTTATCGCGAAGGGGCTACACCTTC. The encoded protein is CASSLSRRGYTF. The chain links TRBV28 to TRBJ1-2; D is uncertain. There are 12 residues in the CDR3. The germline V and J ends were trimmed by 1 base and 8 bases, with 8 bases remaining between them. The germline CDR1 and CDR2 sequences are MDHEN and SYDVKM.

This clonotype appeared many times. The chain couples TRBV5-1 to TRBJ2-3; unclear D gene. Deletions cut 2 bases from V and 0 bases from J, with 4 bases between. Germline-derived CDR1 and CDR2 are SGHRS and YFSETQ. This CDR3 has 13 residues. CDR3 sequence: CASSFDSTDTQYF. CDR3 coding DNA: TGCGCCAGCAGCTTCGATAGCACAGATACGCAGTATTTT.

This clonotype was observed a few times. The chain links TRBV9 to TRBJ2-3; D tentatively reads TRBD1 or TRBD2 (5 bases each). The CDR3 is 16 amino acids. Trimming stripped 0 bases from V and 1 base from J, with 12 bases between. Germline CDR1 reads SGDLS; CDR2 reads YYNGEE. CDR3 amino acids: CASSVAGQTGTDTQYF. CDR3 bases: TGTGCCAGCAGCGTAGCGGGGCAGACTGGCACAGATACGCAGTATTTT.

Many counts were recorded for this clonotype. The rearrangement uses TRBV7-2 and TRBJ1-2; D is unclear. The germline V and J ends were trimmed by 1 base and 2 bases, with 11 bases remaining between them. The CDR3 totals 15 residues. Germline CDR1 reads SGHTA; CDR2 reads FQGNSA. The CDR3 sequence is CASSLGTAVNYGYTF. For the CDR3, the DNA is TGTGCCAGCAGCTTAGGGACGGCGGTCAACTATGGCTACACCTTC.

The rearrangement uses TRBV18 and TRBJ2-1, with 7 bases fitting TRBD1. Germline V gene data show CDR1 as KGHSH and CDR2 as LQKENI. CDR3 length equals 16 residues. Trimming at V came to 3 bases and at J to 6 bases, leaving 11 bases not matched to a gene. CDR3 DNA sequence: TGTGCCAGCTCACCCTTCGGGACAGTAACTTCCAATGAGCAGTTCTTC. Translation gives CASSPFGTVTSNEQFF.

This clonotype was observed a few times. The CDR3 DNA is TGTGCCACCAGTGATTTCCTTGGGTTAGAAGCTTTCTTT. It codes for CATSDFLGLEAFF. The chain carries TRBV24-1 and TRBJ1-1; D gene ambiguous. The length of the CDR3 is 13 residues. Germline values: CDR1 KGHDR, CDR2 SFDVKD. V was pared by 1 base and J by 8 bases, with 10 bases between.

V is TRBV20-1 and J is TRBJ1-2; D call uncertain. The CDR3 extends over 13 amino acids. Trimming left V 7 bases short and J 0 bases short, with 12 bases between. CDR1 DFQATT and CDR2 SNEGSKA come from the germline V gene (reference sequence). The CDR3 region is CSDYERPNYGYTF. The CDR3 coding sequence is TGCAGTGACTATGAGAGACCTAACTATGGCTACACCTTC.

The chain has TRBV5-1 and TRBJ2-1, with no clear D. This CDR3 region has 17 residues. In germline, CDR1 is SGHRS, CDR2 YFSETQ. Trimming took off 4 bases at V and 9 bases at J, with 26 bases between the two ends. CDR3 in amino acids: CASSLALWGIGSGEQFF. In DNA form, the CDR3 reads TGCGCCAGCAGCCTCGCATTGTGGGGTATAGGATCGGGTGAGCAGTTCTTC.

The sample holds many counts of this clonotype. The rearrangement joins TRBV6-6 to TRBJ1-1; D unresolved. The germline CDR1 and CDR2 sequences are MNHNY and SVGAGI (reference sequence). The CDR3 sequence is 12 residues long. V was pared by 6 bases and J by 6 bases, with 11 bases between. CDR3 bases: TGTGCCAGCAGCCGCAGAGGTGCTGAAGCTTTCTTT. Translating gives CASSRRGAEAFF.

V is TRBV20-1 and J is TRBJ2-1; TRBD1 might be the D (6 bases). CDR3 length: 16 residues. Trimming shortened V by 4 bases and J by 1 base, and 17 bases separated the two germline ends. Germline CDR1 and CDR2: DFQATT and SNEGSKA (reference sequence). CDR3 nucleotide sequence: TGCAGTGCTACACCGCGACAGGCTGAATCCTACAATGAGCAGTTCTTC. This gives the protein CSATPRQAESYNEQFF.

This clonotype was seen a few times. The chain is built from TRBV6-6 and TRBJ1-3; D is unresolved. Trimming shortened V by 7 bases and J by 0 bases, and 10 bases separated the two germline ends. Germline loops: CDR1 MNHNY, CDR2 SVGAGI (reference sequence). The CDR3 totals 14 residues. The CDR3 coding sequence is TGTGCCAGCACCAGCGACACCTCTGGAAACACCATATATTTT. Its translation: CASTSDTSGNTIYF.

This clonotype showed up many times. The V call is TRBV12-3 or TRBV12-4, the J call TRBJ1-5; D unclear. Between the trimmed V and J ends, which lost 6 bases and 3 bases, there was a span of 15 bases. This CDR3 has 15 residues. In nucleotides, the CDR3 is TGTGCCAGCAGCCTTAGTTCGGGGTCCAATCAGCCCCAGCATTTT. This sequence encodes CASSLSSGSNQPQHF.

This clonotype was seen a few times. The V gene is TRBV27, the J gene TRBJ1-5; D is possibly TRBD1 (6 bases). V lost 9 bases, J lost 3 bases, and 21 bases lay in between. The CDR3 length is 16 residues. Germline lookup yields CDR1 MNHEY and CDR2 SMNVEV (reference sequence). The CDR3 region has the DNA TGTGCCAGTCTGTGCAGGGGCCGCCGATCCAATCAGCCCCAGCATTTT. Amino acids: CASLCRGRRSNQPQHF.

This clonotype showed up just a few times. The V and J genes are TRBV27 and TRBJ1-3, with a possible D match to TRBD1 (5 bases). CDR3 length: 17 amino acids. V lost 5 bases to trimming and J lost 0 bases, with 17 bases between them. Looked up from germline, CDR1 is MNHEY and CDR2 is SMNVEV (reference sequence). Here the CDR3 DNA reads TGTGCCAGCAGTCCCTTTGGGGCAGACCTCTCTGGAAACACCATATATTTT. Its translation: CASSPFGADLSGNTIYF.

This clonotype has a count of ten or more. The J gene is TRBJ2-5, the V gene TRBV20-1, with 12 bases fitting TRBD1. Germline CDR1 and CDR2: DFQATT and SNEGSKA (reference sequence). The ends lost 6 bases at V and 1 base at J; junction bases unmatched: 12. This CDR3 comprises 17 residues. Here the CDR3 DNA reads TGCAGTGCACCCGGGACAGGGGGCTCAATAGGCCAAGAGACCCAGTACTTC. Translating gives CSAPGTGGSIGQETQYF.

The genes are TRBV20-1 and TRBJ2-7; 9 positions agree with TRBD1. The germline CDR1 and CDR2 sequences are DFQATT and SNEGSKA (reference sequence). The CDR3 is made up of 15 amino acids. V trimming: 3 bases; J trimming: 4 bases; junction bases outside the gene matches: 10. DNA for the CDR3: TGCAGTGCTAGGGATTCAGGACAGGGGACTTACGAGCAGTACTTC. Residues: CSARDSGQGTYEQYF.

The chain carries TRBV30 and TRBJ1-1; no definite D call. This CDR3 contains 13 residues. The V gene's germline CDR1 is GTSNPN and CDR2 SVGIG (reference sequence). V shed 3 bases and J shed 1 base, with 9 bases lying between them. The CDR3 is CAWSSWENTEAFF. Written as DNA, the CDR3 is TGTGCCTGGAGCTCATGGGAGAACACTGAAGCTTTCTTT.

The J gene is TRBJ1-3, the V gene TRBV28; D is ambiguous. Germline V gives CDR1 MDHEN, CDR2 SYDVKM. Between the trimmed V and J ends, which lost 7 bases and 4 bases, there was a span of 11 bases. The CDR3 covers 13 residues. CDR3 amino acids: CASTEAAGNTIYF. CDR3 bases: TGTGCCAGCACTGAGGCGGCAGGAAACACCATATATTTT.

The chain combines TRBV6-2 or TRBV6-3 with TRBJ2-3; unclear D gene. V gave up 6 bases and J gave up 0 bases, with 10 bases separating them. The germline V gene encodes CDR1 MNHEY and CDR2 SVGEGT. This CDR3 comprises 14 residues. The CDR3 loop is CASRRITSTDTQYF. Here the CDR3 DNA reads TGTGCCAGCAGGAGGATTACTAGCACAGATACGCAGTATTTT.

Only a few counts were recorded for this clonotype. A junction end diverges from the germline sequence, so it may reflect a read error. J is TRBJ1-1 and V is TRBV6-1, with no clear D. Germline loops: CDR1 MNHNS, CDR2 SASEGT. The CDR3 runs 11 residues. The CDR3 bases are TGTGCCAGCAGCGAAGGAAGAGGGGCTTTCTTT. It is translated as CASSEGRGAFF.

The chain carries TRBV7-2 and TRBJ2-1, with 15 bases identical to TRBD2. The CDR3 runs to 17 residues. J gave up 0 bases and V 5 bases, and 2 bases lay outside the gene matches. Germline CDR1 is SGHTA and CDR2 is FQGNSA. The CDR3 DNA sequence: TGTGCCAGCAGCACGGGACTAGCGGGAGGCTCCTACAATGAGCAGTTCTTC. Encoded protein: CASSTGLAGGSYNEQFF.

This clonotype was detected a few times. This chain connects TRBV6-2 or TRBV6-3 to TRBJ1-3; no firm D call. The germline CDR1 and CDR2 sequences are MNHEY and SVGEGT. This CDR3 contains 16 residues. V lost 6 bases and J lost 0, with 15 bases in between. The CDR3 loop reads CASSPSGRLSGNTIYF. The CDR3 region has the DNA TGTGCCAGCAGCCCCTCAGGACGGCTCTCTGGAAACACCATATATTTT.

The CDR3 DNA is TGTGCCATCAGTGAGTCCAGGGCTAATGAAAAACTGTTTTTT. Translated, it gives CAISESRANEKLFF. V and J are TRBV10-3 and TRBJ1-4; D possibly corresponds to TRBD1 (5 bases). Germline V lookup: CDR1 ENHRY, CDR2 SYGVKD. Trimming took off 0 bases at V and 3 bases at J, with 5 bases between the two ends. This CDR3 region has 14 residues.

The CDR3 DNA reads TGTGCCAGCAGTACTAGCGGGAGAGGAGATACGCAGTATTTT. Amino acids: CASSTSGRGDTQYF. This sequence joins TRBV2 and TRBJ2-3; 11 nucleotides match TRBD2. This CDR3 comprises 14 residues. The germline CDR1 and CDR2 sequences are SNHLY and FYNNEI. Trimming at V came to 5 bases and at J to 5 bases, leaving 3 bases not matched to a gene. The entire variable domain, with the rest obtained from reference TRBV2 and TRBJ2-3, is as follows: EPEVTQTPSHQVTQMGQEVILRCVPISNHLYFYWYRQILGQKVEFLVSFYNNEISEKSEIFDDQFSVERPDGSNFTLKIRSTKLEDSAMYFCASSTSGRGDTQYFGPGTRLTVL.

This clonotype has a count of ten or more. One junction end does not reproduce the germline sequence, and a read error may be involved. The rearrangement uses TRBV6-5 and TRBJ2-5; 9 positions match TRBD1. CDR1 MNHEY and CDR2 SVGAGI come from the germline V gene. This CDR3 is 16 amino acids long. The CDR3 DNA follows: TGTGCCAGCAGCTACTCCGGACAGGGGTTATGGGAGACCCAGTACTTC. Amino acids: CASSYSGQGLWETQYF.